This TCR beta chain was retrieved from a study of blood T cell repertoires in COVID-19 (TCRdb year 2020). As for the study more broadly: Collaborator samples came from the United States, Italy and Spain and covered acute and convalescent phases of COVID-19. The sample metadata nearly always contained a de-identified subject ID, COVID-19 status, age in years and sex. HLA class I and class II types, where available, came from metadata supplied by the sample provider rather than from assay-based typing. A freely available public database, intended as a resource for researchers studying the immune response to SARS-CoV-2, is where the repertoires were released. Subjects who had been exposed to COVID-19, were actively infected with it, or had recovered from it provided the deeply sampled blood TCRbeta repertoires that made up the dataset. The material from the prospective study consisted of cDNA or gDNA derived from T cells, B-cell-depleted T cells, or PBMCs. Samples were obtained from the ongoing ImmuneRACE study (first 160 participants) and from 1,254 subjects provided by 6 global collaborators.

This clone was counted once. It lacks a known antigen. No base quality information exists; no much larger clone differs at one position. Participants in the prospective study were enrolled through a virtual design, were aged 18 to 89 years, and lived in approximately 25 United States geographic areas. In the prospective study, cohorts were assigned on the basis of participant-reported clinical history obtained from a screening survey and a study questionnaire. Exposed participants were defined as having been in contact with someone with a PCR-confirmed or clinician-diagnosed COVID-19 case within 2 weeks of study entry. In the prospective study, mobile phlebotomists collected whole blood, serum and a nasopharyngeal or oropharyngeal swab from each participant. Over a roughly 2-month period, participants in the prospective study had the option of providing additional blood draws and questionnaires. Before DNA extraction, prospective study blood samples were shipped either frozen or at room temperature.

Trimming at the junction amounts to 3 bases on V and 10 bases on J, and the germline ends lie 16 bases apart. The CDR3 has 14 amino acids, counting the end cysteine and phenylalanine. CDR3 DNA is the only sequence kept; it has 42 bases, read in frame from the first base. The germline V gene specifies MNHNS as CDR1 and SASEGT as CDR2. The immunoSEQ Assay, a bias-controlled multiplex PCR, was used to amplify TCRbeta CDR3 regions from genomic DNA. Under the source paper's analysis protocol: Nucleated cell counts per sample were estimated from amplification of reference gene primers within the assay. To quantify the absolute abundance of each unique TCRbeta CDR3 rearrangement, sequence reads were collapsed and filtered. Productive Simpson clonality was computed per sample as the square root of Simpson's diversity index over productive rearrangements. The clones in this table, taken by TCRdb from immuneACCESS, are in-frame only. Not every clone is retained; where verified, under half of the shortfall comes from an unresolved V gene, and the cause of the rest is unknown. That table gives V, J and clone size, and the DNA gave D and trimming. The sample table holds 130,000 to 150,000 clones, of which less than 90% were seen once. The top ten hold less than 6% of the sample.

Overall study outcomes, separate from this receptor: Clinical and demographic metadata were provided uncurated, with the amount varying by source and participant.

This receptor was obtained from a woman in her 50s who had been exposed to COVID-19. The sequenced sample consisted of PBMCs or T cells enriched from blood (not recorded which). Here the chain combines TRBV6-1 and TRBJ1-5, and the D gene may be TRBD1, 5 bases matching. The DNA sequence is as follows: TGTGCCAGCAGTGACAGGGTCCGGAAGAGCCCCCAGCATTTT. Translated, this gives CASSDRVRKSPQHF.